The 5 T cell receptor beta chains given below trace back to one sample, sequenced in a study of T-cell reconstitution after alpha-beta-depleted transplantation in children. The TCRbeta library was prepared with unique molecular identifiers. TCRdb redid the calling of the PCR reads with MiXCR, one entry per CDR3 protein. Of about 600,000 distinct CDR3 sequences in the sample, roughly 24% are singletons; the top ten hold roughly 13%. The source was PBMCs, mostly from graft donor cells, collected 360 days after TCRalphabeta/CD19-depleted stem cell transplant. The source of these receptors is a boy younger than two who had a stem cell transplant for acute myeloid leukemia, so the T cells may come from the graft donor.

This clonotype was counted ten times or more. The V and J genes are TRBV6-2 or TRBV6-3 and TRBJ2-1; D is perhaps TRBD2 (6 bases). Germline V gene data show CDR1 as MNHEY and CDR2 as SVGEGT. V was clipped by 6 bases and J by 3 bases, with 18 bases between them. The length of the CDR3 is 16 residues. In DNA, the CDR3 is TGTGCCAGCAGCCCTGACCTGGGACTTGACTACAATGAGCAGTTCTTC. Translated: CASSPDLGLDYNEQFF.

This clonotype has only a few counts. The chain combines TRBV12-3 or TRBV12-4 with TRBJ2-7; TRBD1 agrees at 7 bases. Losses at the gene ends were 6 bases for V and 3 bases for J; bases not matched to a gene: 2. The CDR3 covers 12 residues. Here the CDR3 reads CASRGQLYEQYF. The CDR3 DNA follows: TGTGCCAGCAGGGGACAGCTCTACGAGCAGTACTTC.

This clonotype was seen only a few times. V is TRBV29-1 and J is TRBJ1-2; 8 nucleotides align to TRBD1. CDR3 size: 12 residues. The J segment lost 8 bases and the V segment lost 5 bases, leaving 7 bases of the junction unmatched. The germline V gene encodes CDR1 SQVTM and CDR2 ANQGSEA. The CDR3 DNA reads as TGCAGCGTTAGGTCAGGGGGCGGCGGCTACACCTTC. Protein product: CSVRSGGGGYTF.

V is TRBV27 and J is TRBJ2-3; possibly TRBD2 for D (6 bases). The CDR3 is 13 amino acids. V gave up 8 bases and J gave up 2 bases, with 11 bases separating them. Germline-derived CDR1 and CDR2 are MNHEY and SMNVEV (reference sequence). As DNA, the CDR3 is TGTGCCAGCTGGGAGGAACACACAGATACGCAGTATTTT. It encodes CASWEEHTDTQYF.

J is TRBJ1-6 and V is TRBV6-1; D ambiguous. The V end was cut by 8 bases, the J end by 0 bases, with 5 bases between. CDR3 size: 13 residues. Germline V gene sequence: CDR1 MNHNS, CDR2 SASEGT. The CDR3 sequence is CASSRSYNSPLHF. The DNA for the CDR3 is TGTGCCAGCTCCCGCTCCTATAATTCACCCCTCCACTTT.